This passage covers 28 T cell receptor beta chains from one sample sequenced in a study of blood T cell repertoires in COVID-19. The protocol was immunoSEQ multiplex PCR, while the TCRdb copy is restricted to in-frame clones and leaves out a portion. The sample carries about 40,000 clones, 60% to 80% recorded once. The specimen sequenced was peripheral blood. The receptors shown here come from an elderly woman with acute or convalescent COVID-19.

This sequence joins TRBV5-4 and TRBJ2-2; 8 bases match TRBD2. Germline-derived CDR1 and CDR2 are SGHNT and YYREEE (reference sequence). This CDR3 spans 16 amino acids. V trimming: 5 bases; J trimming: 2 bases; junction bases outside the gene matches: 8. The CDR3 DNA sequence: TGTGCCAGCAGTTTCGGGGGGGGCCGCAACACCGGGGAGCTGTTTTTT. It translates to CASSFGGGRNTGELFF.

CDR3 nucleotide sequence: TGTGCCACAGGACAGGGGGCAGCTGAAGCTTTCTTT. Its translation: CATGQGAAEAFF. The gene calls are TRBV6-5 and TRBJ1-1; 11 nucleotides match TRBD1. V trimming: 10 bases; J trimming: 6 bases; junction bases outside the gene matches: 4. The CDR3 length is 12 residues. Germline V CDR1 and CDR2: MNHEY, SVGAGI.

The chain recombines TRBV6-5 with TRBJ2-7, with 10 positions matching TRBD1. CDR1 MNHEY and CDR2 SVGAGI come from the germline V gene. J was trimmed by 5 bases and V by 4 bases; bases with no gene match: 8. The CDR3 is 15 amino acids. The CDR3 DNA follows: TGTGCCAGCAGTTTTCCGGGACAGGGGTACCACGAGCAGTACTTC. Translation gives CASSFPGQGYHEQYF.

The V call is TRBV29-1, the J call TRBJ2-1; 9 nucleotides match TRBD2. CDR1 and CDR2 from the germline V gene are SQVTM and ANQGSEA. V trimming: 7 bases; J trimming: 7 bases; junction bases outside the gene matches: 14. The CDR3 has 15 residues. CDR3 sequence reads: CSAGPWREGVNEQFF. In DNA form, the CDR3 reads TGCAGCGCGGGGCCGTGGCGGGAGGGTGTTAATGAGCAGTTCTTC.

This clone was recorded a few times. The rearrangement uses TRBV5-1 and TRBJ2-2; weak D call: TRBD1 (5 bases). Germline assignment: CDR1 SGHRS and CDR2 YFSETQ. This CDR3 contains 16 residues. The V end was cut by 1 base, the J end by 1 base, with 11 bases between. The CDR3 region is CASSLWGRENTGELFF. The CDR3 DNA reads TGCGCCAGCAGCTTGTGGGGCAGGGAGAACACCGGGGAGCTGTTTTTT.

This clone is categorized as medium-sized. The J gene is TRBJ1-5, the V gene TRBV18; TRBD1 matches at 8 bases. The germline CDR1 and CDR2 sequences are KGHSH and LQKENI. This CDR3 contains 16 residues. Unmatched junction bases numbered 12, after V lost 6 bases and J lost 5 bases. The CDR3 DNA is TGTGCCAGCTCGCTCACTCAGGGGGCGTCGGATCAGCCCCAGCATTTT. Translated: CASSLTQGASDQPQHF.

V and J are TRBV7-3 and TRBJ2-7, with 7 bases matching TRBD1. Germline lookup yields CDR1 SGHTA and CDR2 FQGTGA. J lost 4 bases, V lost 3 bases, and 6 bases had no gene match. The CDR3 has 14 amino acids. The CDR3 reads CASSLGQSPYEQYF. The DNA of the CDR3 is TGTGCCAGCAGCTTGGGACAGTCCCCGTACGAGCAGTACTTC. The full variable domain, completed using reference TRBV7-3 and TRBJ2-7, is GAGVSQTPSNKVTEKGKYVELRCDPISGHTALYWYRQSLGQGPEFLIYFQGTGAADDSGLPNDRFFAVRPEGSVSTLKIQRTERGDSAVYLCASSLGQSPYEQYFGPGTRLTVT.

This clone was seen more than once but under ten times. The chain couples TRBV27 to TRBJ2-1; 14 bases match TRBD2. Trimming at V came to 0 bases and at J to 3 bases, leaving 4 bases not matched to a gene. CDR1 and CDR2 from the germline V gene are MNHEY and SMNVEV (reference sequence). The CDR3 is 18 amino acids. CDR3 coding DNA: TGTGCCAGCAGTTTATCCGGGGGACTAGCGGGAGACTACAATGAGCAGTTCTTC. Translating gives CASSLSGGLAGDYNEQFF.

This clone occurred once. This CDR3 is CASSPSATSNLGQNSYEQYF. DNA of the CDR3: TGCGCCAGCAGCCCTTCCGCCACAAGCAATCTAGGACAGAATTCCTACGAGCAGTACTTC. This sequence joins TRBV4-1 and TRBJ2-7; the D gene is possibly TRBD1 (6 bases). The CDR3 runs to 20 residues. V dropped 4 bases and J dropped 1 base, with 29 bases sitting between them. Looked up from germline, CDR1 is MGHRA and CDR2 is YSYEKL.

The chain joins TRBV6-6 to TRBJ1-2; 10 positions agree with TRBD1. Trimming removed 6 bases from V and 4 bases from J; junction bases left unmatched: 14. The CDR3 is made up of 17 amino acids. Germline-derived CDR1 and CDR2 are MNHNY and SVGAGI (reference sequence). For the CDR3, the DNA is TGTGCCAGCAGCCGACAGGGGGCTTTGTCCCGCGGCTATGGCTACACCTTC. It translates to CASSRQGALSRGYGYTF.

The chain links TRBV5-6 to TRBJ2-1; D is possibly TRBD2 (5 bases). Germline-derived CDR1 and CDR2 are SGHDT and YYEEEE. This CDR3 has 12 residues. Trimming shortened V by 6 bases and J by 6 bases, and 10 bases separated the two germline ends. This CDR3 is CASMDWGNEQFF. In nucleotides, the CDR3 is TGTGCCAGCATGGACTGGGGCAATGAGCAGTTCTTC.

The chain is built from TRBV9 and TRBJ1-1; 8 bases align to TRBD1. V lost 2 bases, J lost 1 base, and 7 bases stayed unmatched. The CDR3 covers 16 residues. Germline V gives CDR1 SGDLS, CDR2 YYNGEE. The CDR3 nucleotides are TGTGCCAGCAGCGTCTGGGACAGGCTAACGAACACTGAAGCTTTCTTT. This translates into CASSVWDRLTNTEAFF.

The chain is built from TRBV20-1 and TRBJ2-1; 7 positions match TRBD1. V lost 7 bases to trimming and J lost 12 bases; unmatched junction nucleotides: 9. CDR3 length: 11 residues. CDR1 is DFQATT and CDR2 is SNEGSKA in the germline V gene (reference sequence). The CDR3: CSVIQGRGQFF. Written as DNA, the CDR3 is TGCAGTGTTATACAGGGGCGCGGGCAGTTCTTC.

The chain couples TRBV7-9 to TRBJ1-6; D may be TRBD1 (5 bases). V lost 2 bases to trimming and J lost 4 bases, with 18 bases between them. CDR3 length: 18 residues. Germline loops: CDR1 SEHNR, CDR2 FQNEAQ (reference sequence). This CDR3 is CASSLSPSLGGYNSPLHF. The CDR3, as DNA: TGTGCCAGCAGCTTATCCCCTTCCCTGGGGGGTTATAATTCACCCCTCCACTTT. Looking up the rest from reference TRBV7-9 and TRBJ1-6 gives the full variable domain: DTGVSQNPRHKITKRGQNVTFRCDPISEHNRLYWYRQTLGQGPEFLTYFQNEAQLEKSRLLSDRFSAERPKGSFSTLEIQRTEQGDSAMYLCASSLSPSLGGYNSPLHFGNGTRLTVT.

The V and J genes are TRBV5-1 and TRBJ2-3; 8 bases line up with TRBD2. The CDR3 length is 15 residues. Germline CDR1 is SGHRS and CDR2 is YFSETQ. The junction had 5 bases not matched to a gene; V was cut back by 0 bases and J by 5 bases. The CDR3 DNA sequence: TGCGCCAGCAGCTTGGCCCCGGGGGGGGGAGATACGCAGTATTTT. Its protein is CASSLAPGGGDTQYF.

There are a few counts of this clone. This rearrangement joins TRBV7-2 to TRBJ2-3; 7 bases line up with TRBD2. The germline V gene has CDR1 SGHTA and CDR2 FQGNSA. Trimming removed 5 bases from V and 3 bases from J; junction bases left unmatched: 11. The CDR3 has 16 amino acids. CDR3 in amino acids: CASSPSRAGVTDTQYF. CDR3 nucleotides: TGTGCCAGCAGCCCCTCCCGGGCGGGAGTGACAGATACGCAGTATTTT.

This clone turned up a few times. The CDR3 DNA reads as TGTGCCAGCAGTCTGACAGGGGGGGCAGATACGCAGTATTTT. It specifies CASSLTGGADTQYF. This chain connects TRBV27 to TRBJ2-3; 9 bases are shared with TRBD1. Germline CDR1 is MNHEY and CDR2 is SMNVEV (reference sequence). There are 14 residues in the CDR3. V lost 5 bases to trimming and J lost 4 bases; unmatched junction nucleotides: 4.

The chain uses TRBV6-1 and TRBJ1-1; D may be TRBD1 (5 bases). V lost 2 bases and J 7 bases, leaving 14 bases between the germline ends. The CDR3 is 14 amino acids. Germline CDR1 and CDR2: MNHNS and SASEGT. The CDR3 nucleotides read TGTGCCAGCAGTGAATGGGGGGGGGAGCTTGAAGCTTTCTTT. Translation: CASSEWGGELEAFF.

The gene calls are TRBV6-5 and TRBJ2-7; 8 bases fit TRBD1. CDR3 length: 16 amino acids. After removal of 0 bases from V and 4 bases from J, the junction contained 8 bases not matched to a gene. Germline lookup yields CDR1 MNHEY and CDR2 SVGAGI. The CDR3 nucleotides read TGTGCCAGCAGTTACTCGGGGCAGGGGGCCTTATACGAGCAGTACTTC. It specifies CASSYSGQGALYEQYF.

The rearrangement uses TRBV7-8 and TRBJ2-7; 7 nucleotides agree with TRBD2. Trimming took 5 bases from V and 0 from J; bases not matched to a gene: 7. CDR1 is SGHVS and CDR2 is FQNEAQ in the germline V gene. CDR3 length: 15 amino acids. CDR3 protein: CASSPPRGDSYEQYF. The CDR3 nucleotides read TGTGCCAGCAGCCCCCCCCGGGGGGACTCCTACGAGCAGTACTTC.

The V call is TRBV7-9, the J call TRBJ1-3; 7 positions agree with TRBD1. Germline assignment: CDR1 SEHNR and CDR2 FQNEAQ (reference sequence). The CDR3 runs 13 residues. V was pared by 8 bases and J by 11 bases, with 12 bases of the junction left unmatched. The CDR3: CASSGQANQPIYF. CDR3 nucleotide sequence: TGTGCCAGCTCAGGACAGGCTAACCAGCCCATATATTTT. The entire variable domain, with the rest obtained from reference TRBV7-9 and TRBJ1-3, is as follows: DTGVSQNPRHKITKRGQNVTFRCDPISEHNRLYWYRQTLGQGPEFLTYFQNEAQLEKSRLLSDRFSAERPKGSFSTLEIQRTEQGDSAMYLCASSGQANQPIYFGEGSWLTVV.

The rearrangement links TRBV2 to TRBJ2-7; 11 nucleotides align to TRBD2. Unmatched junction bases numbered 6, after V lost 6 bases and J lost 2 bases. The CDR3 loop spans 15 amino acids. The germline V gene encodes CDR1 SNHLY and CDR2 FYNNEI. CDR3 amino acids: CASSSRLAGTYEQYF. CDR3 nucleotides: TGTGCCAGCAGCTCCCGACTAGCGGGGACCTACGAGCAGTACTTC.

This sequence joins TRBV9 and TRBJ2-7, with 11 positions matching TRBD2. Per germline, CDR1 SGDLS and CDR2 YYNGEE. The ends lost 2 bases at V and 0 bases at J; junction bases unmatched: 7. The CDR3 loop spans 17 amino acids. The DNA for the CDR3 is TGTGCCAGCAGCGTGACCGGGACTAGCGGTTCCTCCTACGAGCAGTACTTC. Its translation: CASSVTGTSGSSYEQYF.

The sample holds a few counts of this clone. This CDR3 reads CASSLDPVAYGYTF. The CDR3 coding sequence is TGCGCCAGCAGCTTGGATCCGGTCGCCTATGGCTACACCTTC. V is TRBV5-1 and J is TRBJ1-2; no firm D call. There are 14 residues in the CDR3. Trimming removed 0 bases from V and 4 bases from J, with 10 bases in between. Germline values: CDR1 SGHRS, CDR2 YFSETQ.

Concerning this clone: The junction does not match germline at one end; this may be a read error. V is TRBV15 and J is TRBJ2-5; tentative D call: TRBD1 (5 bases). From germline, CDR1 is LNHNV and CDR2 YYDKDF (reference sequence). This CDR3 comprises 13 residues. CDR3 residues: CASSLGATETQYF. DNA for the CDR3: TGTGCCAGCAGCCTTGGGGCGACGGAGACCCAGTACTTC.

This clone was observed a few times. The rearrangement links TRBV18 to TRBJ1-1; TRBD1 is a possible D gene (5 bases). Germline V CDR1 and CDR2: KGHSH, LQKENI. V lost 4 bases and J 5 bases, leaving 11 bases between the germline ends. This CDR3 has 13 residues. In nucleotides, the CDR3 is TGTGCCAGCTCACAGGGGAAGGTGACTGAAGCTTTCTTT. Its protein is CASSQGKVTEAFF.

J is TRBJ1-2 and V is TRBV5-1; D gene uncertain. The CDR3 has 13 amino acids. Germline CDR1 and CDR2: SGHRS and YFSETQ. The V gene lost 4 bases and the J gene lost 7 bases, with 14 bases spanning the gap. The CDR3 nucleotides read TGCGCCAGCAGCGATTCTGAGGTCGGTGGCTACACCTTC. This encodes CASSDSEVGGYTF.

The chain couples TRBV30 to TRBJ2-1, with TRBD2 identical over 8 bases. The CDR3 loop spans 11 amino acids. CDR1 GTSNPN and CDR2 SVGIG come from the germline V gene (reference sequence). The V and J ends lost 8 bases and 6 bases, in that order; junction bases with no gene match: 3. The CDR3 region is CAGGTSNEQFF. The CDR3 nucleotides are TGTGCCGGAGGGACTAGCAATGAGCAGTTCTTC.